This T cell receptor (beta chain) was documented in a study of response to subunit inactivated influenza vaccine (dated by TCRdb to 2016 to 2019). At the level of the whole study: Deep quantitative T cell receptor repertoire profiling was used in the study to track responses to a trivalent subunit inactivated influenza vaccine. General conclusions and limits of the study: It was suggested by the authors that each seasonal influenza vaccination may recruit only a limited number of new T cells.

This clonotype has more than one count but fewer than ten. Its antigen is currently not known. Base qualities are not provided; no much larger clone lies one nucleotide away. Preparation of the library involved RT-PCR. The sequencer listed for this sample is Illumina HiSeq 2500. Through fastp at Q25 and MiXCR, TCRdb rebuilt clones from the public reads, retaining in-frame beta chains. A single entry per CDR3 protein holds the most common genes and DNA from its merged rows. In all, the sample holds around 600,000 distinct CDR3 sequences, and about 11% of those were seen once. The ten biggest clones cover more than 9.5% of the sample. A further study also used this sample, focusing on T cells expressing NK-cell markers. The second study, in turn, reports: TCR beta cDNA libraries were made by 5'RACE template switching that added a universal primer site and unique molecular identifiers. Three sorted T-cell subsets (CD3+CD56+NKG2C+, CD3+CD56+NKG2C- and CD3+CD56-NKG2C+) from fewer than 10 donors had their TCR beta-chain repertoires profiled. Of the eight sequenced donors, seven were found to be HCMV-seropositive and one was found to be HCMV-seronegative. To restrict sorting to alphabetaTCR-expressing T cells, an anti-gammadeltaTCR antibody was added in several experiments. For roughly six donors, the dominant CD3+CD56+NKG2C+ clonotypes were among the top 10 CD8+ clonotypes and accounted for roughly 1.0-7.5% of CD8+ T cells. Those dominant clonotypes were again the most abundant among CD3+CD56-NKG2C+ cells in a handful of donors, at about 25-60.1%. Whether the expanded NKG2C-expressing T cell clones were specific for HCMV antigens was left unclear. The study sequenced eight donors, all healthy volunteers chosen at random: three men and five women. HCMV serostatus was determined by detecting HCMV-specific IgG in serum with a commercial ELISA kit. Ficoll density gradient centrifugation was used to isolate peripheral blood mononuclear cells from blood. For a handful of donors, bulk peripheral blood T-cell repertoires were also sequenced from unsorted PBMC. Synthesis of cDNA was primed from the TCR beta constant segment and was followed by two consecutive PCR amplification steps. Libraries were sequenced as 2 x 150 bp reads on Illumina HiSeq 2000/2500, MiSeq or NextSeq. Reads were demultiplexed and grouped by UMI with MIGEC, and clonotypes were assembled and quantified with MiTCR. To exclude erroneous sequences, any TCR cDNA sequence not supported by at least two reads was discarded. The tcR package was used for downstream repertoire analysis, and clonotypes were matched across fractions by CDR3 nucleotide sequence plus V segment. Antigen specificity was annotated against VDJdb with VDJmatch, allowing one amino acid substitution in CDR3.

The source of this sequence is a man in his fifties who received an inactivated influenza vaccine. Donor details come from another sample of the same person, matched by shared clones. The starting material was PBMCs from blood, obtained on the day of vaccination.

The DNA reads as follows: TGTGCCAGCAGTGTGAGCACAATCTACGAGCAGTACTTC. Translated, this gives CASSVSTIYEQYF. The rearranged chain carries TRBV6-1 and TRBJ2-7; no D gene call is confident. The cysteine opens and the phenylalanine closes a CDR3 of 13 amino acids. Only the CDR3 region is kept as DNA, spanning 39 bases read in frame from base 1. For CDR1 and CDR2, the germline V gene lists MNHNS and SASEGT. V was cut back by 4 bases and J by 3 bases, leaving a gap of 10 bases between them.